This TCR beta chain was captured by sequencing in a study of human T cells and chemical hapten exposure. From germline, CDR1 is MNHEY and CDR2 SVGEGT. The CDR3 contains 15 residues. The V and J ends lost 6 bases and 0 bases, in that order; junction bases with no gene match: 4. Described time point: patch test 1, 2 weeks after DPC sensitization. As to treatment: therapeutic diphenylcyclopropenone sensitization with weekly scalp DPC. TCRdb processed the RACE reads anew with MiXCR; each CDR3 protein has one entry. The table lists tens of thousands of distinct CDR3 sequences, about 10% of them singletons.

The chain links TRBV6-2 or TRBV6-3 to TRBJ1-5, with 8 positions matching TRBD1. The starting material was whole blood, obtained in connection with sensitization to the hapten diphenylcyclopropenone (DPC). The TCR was taken from a middle-aged man with alopecia areata. Some clones in this sample may be carry-over from other donors' samples. CDR3 loop: CASSPRGLSNQPQHF. DNA for the CDR3: TGTGCCAGCAGCCCCAGGGGGCTTAGCAATCAGCCCCAGCATTTT.